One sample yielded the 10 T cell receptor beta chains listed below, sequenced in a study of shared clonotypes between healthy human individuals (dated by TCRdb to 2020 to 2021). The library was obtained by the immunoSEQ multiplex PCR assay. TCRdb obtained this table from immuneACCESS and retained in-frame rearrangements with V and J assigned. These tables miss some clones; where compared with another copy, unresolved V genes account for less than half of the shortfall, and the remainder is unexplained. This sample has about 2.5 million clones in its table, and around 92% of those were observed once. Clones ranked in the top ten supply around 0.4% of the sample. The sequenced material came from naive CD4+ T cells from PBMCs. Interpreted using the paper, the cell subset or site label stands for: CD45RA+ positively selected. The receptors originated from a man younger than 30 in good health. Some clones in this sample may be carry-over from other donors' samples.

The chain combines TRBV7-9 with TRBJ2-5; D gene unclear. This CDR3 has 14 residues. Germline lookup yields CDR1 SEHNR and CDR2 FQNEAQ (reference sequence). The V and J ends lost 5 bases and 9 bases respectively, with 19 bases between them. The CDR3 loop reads CASSRFTDAEAQYF. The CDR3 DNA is TGTGCCAGCAGCCGCTTCACGGACGCTGAGGCCCAGTACTTC.

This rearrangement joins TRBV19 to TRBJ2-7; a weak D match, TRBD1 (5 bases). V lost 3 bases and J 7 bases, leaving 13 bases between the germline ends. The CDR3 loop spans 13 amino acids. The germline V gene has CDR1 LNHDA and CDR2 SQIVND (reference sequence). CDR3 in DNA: TGTGCCAGTAGTATCCTGCTTCAGGGTGAGCAGTACTTC. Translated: CASSILLQGEQYF.

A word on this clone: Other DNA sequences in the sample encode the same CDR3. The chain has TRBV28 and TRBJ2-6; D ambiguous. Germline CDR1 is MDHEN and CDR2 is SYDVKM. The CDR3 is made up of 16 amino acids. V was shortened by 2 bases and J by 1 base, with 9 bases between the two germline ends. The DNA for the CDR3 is TGTGCCAGCAGTTTACGTCTGGGTTCTGGGGCCAACGTCCTGACTTTC. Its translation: CASSLRLGSGANVLTF.

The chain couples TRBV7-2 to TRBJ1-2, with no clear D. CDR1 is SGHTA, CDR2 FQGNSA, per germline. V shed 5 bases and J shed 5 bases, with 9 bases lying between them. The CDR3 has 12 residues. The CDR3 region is CASSPQSYGYTF. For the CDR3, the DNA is TGTGCCAGCAGCCCGCAGAGTTATGGCTACACCTTC. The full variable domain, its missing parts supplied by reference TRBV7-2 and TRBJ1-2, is GAGVSQSPSNKVTEKGKDVELRCDPISGHTALYWYRQSLGQGLEFLIYFQGNSAPDKSGLPSDRFSAERTGGSVSTLTIQRTQQEDSAVYLCASSPQSYGYTFGSGTRLTVV.

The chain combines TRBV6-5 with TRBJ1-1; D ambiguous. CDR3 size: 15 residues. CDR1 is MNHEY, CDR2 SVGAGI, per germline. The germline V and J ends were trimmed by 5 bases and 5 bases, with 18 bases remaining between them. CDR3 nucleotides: TGTGCCAGCAGTCCGAGTATCGGTGCCGGGACTGAAGCTTTCTTT. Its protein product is CASSPSIGAGTEAFF.

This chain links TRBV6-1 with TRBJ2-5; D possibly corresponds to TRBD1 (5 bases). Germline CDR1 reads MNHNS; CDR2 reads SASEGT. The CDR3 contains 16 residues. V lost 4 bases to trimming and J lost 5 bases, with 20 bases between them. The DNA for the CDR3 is TGTGCCAGCAGTGGGGGCGTGGACGTCGGCCGGGAGACCCAGTACTTC. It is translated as CASSGGVDVGRETQYF.

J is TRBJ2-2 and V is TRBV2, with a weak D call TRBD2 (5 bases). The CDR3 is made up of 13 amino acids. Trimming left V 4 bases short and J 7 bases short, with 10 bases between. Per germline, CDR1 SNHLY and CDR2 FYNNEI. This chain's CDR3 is CASSAARVGELFF. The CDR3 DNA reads TGTGCCAGCAGTGCGGCGAGGGTCGGGGAGCTGTTTTTT.

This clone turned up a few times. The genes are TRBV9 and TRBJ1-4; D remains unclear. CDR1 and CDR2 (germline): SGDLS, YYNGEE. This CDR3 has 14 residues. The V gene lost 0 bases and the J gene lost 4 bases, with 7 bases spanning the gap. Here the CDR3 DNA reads TGTGCCAGCAGCGTAGACAGCGATAATGAAAAACTGTTTTTT. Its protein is CASSVDSDNEKLFF.

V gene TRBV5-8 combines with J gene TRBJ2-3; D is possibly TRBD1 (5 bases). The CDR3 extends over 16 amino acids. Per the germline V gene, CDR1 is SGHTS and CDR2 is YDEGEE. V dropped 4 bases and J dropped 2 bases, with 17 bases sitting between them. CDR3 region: CASSPLTEVDTDTQYF. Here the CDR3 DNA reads TGTGCCAGCAGCCCACTGACAGAAGTTGACACAGATACGCAGTATTTT.

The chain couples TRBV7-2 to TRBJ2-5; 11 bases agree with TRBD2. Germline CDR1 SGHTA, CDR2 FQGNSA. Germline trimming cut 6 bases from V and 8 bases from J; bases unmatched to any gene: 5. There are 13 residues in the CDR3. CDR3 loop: CASRASGRPTQYF. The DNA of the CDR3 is TGTGCCAGCAGGGCTAGCGGGAGGCCCACCCAGTACTTC.